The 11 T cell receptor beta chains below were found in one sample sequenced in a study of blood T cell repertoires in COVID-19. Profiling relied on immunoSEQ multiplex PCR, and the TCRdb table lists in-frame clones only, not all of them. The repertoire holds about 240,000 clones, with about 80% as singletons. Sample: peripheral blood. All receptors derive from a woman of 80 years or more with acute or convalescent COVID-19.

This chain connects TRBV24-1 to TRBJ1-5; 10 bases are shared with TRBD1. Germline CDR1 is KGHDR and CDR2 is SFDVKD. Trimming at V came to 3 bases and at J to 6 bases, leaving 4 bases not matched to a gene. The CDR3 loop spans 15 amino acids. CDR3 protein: CATSDPGQGGQPQHF. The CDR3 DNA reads TGTGCCACCAGTGATCCCGGACAGGGGGGTCAGCCCCAGCATTTT.

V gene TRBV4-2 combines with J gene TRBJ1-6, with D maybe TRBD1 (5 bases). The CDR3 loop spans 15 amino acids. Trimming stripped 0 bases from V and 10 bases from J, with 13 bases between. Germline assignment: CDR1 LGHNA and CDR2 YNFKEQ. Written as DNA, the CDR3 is TGTGCCAGCAGCCAAGAATACGGGGGGTACTCACCCCTCCACTTT. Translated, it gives CASSQEYGGYSPLHF.

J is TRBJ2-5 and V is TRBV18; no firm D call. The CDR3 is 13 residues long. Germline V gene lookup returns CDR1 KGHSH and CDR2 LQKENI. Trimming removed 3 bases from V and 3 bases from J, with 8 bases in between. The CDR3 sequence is CASSPGSEETQYF. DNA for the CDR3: TGTGCCAGCTCACCTGGTTCAGAAGAGACCCAGTACTTC.

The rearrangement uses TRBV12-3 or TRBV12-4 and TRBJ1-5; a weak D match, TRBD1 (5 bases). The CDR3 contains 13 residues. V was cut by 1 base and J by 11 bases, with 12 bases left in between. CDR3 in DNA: TGTGCCAGCAGTTTAGGGGGCCCTTGGGCCCAGCATTTT. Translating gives CASSLGGPWAQHF.

In nucleotides, the CDR3 is TGTGCCAGCAGCTCCCGAACAGGGGCGAAGCCCTCACCCCTCCACTTT. Translating gives CASSSRTGAKPSPLHF. The V and J genes are TRBV5-4 and TRBJ1-6; TRBD1 aligns across 7 bases. From germline, CDR1 is SGHNT and CDR2 YYREEE (reference sequence). The V gene end was trimmed by 3 bases and the J gene end by 10 bases; junction bases not matched to a gene: 13. The CDR3 length is 16 residues.

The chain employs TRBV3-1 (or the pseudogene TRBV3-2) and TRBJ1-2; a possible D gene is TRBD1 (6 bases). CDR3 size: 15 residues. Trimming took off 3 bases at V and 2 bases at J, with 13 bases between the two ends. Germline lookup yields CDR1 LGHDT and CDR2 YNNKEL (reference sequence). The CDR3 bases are TGTGCCAGCAGCCACCTCAGGGGTAAAAACTATGGCTACACCTTC. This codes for CASSHLRGKNYGYTF.

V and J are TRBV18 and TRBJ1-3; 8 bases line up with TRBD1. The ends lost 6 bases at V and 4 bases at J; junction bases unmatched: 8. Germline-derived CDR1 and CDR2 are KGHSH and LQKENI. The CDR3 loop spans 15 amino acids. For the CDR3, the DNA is TGTGCCAGCTCGGCACAGGGGGTATCAGGAAACACCATATATTTT. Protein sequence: CASSAQGVSGNTIYF.

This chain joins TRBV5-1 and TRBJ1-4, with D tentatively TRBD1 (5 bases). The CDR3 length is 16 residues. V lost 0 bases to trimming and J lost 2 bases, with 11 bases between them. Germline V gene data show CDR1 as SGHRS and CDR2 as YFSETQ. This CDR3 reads CASSLEGGATNEKLFF. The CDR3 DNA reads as TGCGCCAGCAGCTTGGAGGGTGGGGCGACTAATGAAAAACTGTTTTTT. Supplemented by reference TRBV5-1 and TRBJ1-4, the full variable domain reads KAGVTQTPRYLIKTRGQQVTLSCSPISGHRSVSWYQQTPGQGLQFLFEYFSETQRNKGNFPGRFSGRQFSNSRSEMNVSTLELGDSALYLCASSLEGGATNEKLFFGSGTQLSVL.

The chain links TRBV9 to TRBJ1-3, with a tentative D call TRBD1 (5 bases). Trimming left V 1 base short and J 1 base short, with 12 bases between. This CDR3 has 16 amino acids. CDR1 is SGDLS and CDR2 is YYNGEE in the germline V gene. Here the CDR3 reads CASSVTPTESGNTIYF. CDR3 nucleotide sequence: TGTGCCAGCAGCGTAACCCCGACAGAGTCTGGAAACACCATATATTTT.

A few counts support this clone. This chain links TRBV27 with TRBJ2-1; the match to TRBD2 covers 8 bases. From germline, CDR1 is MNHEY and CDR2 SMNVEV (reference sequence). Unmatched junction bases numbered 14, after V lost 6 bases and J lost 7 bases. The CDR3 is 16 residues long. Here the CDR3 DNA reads TGTGCCAGCAGCCGGCTATACGGGGGGGGCCAGAATGAGCAGTTCTTC. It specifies CASSRLYGGGQNEQFF.

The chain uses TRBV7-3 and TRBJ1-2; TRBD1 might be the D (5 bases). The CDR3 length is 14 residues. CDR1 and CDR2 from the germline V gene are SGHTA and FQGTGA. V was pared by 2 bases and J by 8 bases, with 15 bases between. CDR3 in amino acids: CASSLGPDKSGYTF. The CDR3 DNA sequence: TGTGCCAGCAGCTTAGGGCCGGACAAAAGCGGCTACACCTTC.